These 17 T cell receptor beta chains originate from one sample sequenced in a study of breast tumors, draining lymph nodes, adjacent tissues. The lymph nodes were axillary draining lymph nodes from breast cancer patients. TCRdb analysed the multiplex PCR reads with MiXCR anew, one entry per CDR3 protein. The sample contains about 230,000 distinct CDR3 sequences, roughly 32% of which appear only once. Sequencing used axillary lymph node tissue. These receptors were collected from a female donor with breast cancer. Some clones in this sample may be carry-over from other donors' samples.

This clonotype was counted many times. The CDR3 coding sequence is TGTGCCAGTATCCGGGACCGGGGGAGCAATCAGCCCCAGCATTTT. Its translation: CASIRDRGSNQPQHF. The genes are TRBV19 and TRBJ1-5, with a weak D call TRBD1 (5 bases). The CDR3 consists of 15 residues. Trimming shortened V by 7 bases and J by 1 base, and 14 bases separated the two germline ends. Germline CDR1 reads LNHDA; CDR2 reads SQIVND (reference sequence).

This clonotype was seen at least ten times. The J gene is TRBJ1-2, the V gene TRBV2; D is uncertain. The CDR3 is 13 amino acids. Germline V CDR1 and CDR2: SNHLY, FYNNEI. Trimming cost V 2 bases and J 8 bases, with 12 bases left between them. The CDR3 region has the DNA TGTGCCAGCAGTGAAATGCGAGTACGGGGCTACACCTTC. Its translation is CASSEMRVRGYTF.

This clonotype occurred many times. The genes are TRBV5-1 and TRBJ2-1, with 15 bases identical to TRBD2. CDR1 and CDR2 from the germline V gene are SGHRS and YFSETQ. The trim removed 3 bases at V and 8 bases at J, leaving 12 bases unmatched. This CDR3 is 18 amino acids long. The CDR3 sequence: CASSSYGTSGRMFDEQFF. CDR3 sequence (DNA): TGCGCCAGCAGCTCATATGGGACTAGCGGGAGGATGTTCGATGAGCAGTTCTTC.

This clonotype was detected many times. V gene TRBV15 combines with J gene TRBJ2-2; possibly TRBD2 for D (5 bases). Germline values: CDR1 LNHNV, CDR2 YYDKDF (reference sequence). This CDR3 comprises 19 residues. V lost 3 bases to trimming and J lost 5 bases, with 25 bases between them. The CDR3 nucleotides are TGTGCCACCAGCAGGCCTCGGGCGAGGGAAGGTTTGGTAACCGGGGAGCTGTTTTTT. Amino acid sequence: CATSRPRAREGLVTGELFF.

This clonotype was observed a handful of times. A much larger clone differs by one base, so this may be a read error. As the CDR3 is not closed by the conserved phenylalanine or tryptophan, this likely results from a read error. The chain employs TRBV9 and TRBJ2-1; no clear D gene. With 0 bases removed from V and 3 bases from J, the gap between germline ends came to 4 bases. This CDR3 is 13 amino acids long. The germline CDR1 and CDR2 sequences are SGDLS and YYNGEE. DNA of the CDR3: TGTGCCAGCAGCGTAGCAGGCTACAATGAGCAGTTCTCC. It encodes CASSVAGYNEQFS.

Written as DNA, the CDR3 is TGTGCCAGCAACGGACTAGCGGGAGGATCCTACAATGAGCAGTTCTTC. It specifies CASNGLAGGSYNEQFF. The chain employs TRBV27 and TRBJ2-1; 14 nucleotides line up with TRBD2. The germline gives CDR1 MNHEY, CDR2 SMNVEV (reference sequence). Trimming cost V 7 bases and J 1 base; bases outside gene matches: 3. The CDR3 length is 16 residues.

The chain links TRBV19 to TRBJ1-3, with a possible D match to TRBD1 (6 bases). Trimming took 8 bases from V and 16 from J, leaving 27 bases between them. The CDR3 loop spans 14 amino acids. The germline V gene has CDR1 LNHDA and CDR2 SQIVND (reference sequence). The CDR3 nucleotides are TGTGCCAGTTGCAGGGGCCCCTTTGGAAAACCCCATTATTTT. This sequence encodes CASCRGPFGKPHYF.

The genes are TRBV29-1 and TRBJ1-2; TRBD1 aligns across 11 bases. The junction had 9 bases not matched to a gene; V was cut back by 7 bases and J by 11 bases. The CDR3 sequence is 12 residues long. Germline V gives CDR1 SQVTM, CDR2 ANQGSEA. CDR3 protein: CSGTPGQGGYTF. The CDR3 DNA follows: TGCAGCGGGACACCGGGACAGGGGGGTTACACCTTC.

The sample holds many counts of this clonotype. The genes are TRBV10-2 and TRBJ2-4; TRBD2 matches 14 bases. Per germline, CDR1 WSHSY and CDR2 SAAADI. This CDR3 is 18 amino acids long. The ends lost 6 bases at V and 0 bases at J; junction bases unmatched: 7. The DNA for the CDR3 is TGCGCCAGCAGGCCGGGACTAGCGGGAGCTATAGCCAAAAACATTCAGTACTTC. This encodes CASRPGLAGAIAKNIQYF.

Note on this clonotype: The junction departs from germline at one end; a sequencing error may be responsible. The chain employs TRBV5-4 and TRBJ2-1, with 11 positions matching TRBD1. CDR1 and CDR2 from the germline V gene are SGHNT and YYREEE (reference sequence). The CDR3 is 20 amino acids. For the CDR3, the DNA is TGTGCCAGCAGCTTCTGGACGCCGCCGCCCGGGACAGGGGGTTTAAATGAGCAGCTCTTC. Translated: CASSFWTPPPGTGGLNEQLF. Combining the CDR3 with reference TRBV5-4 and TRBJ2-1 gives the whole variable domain ETGVTQSPTHLIKTRGQQVTLRCSSQSGHNTVSWYQQALGQGPQFIFQYYREEENGRGNFPPRFSGLQFPNYSSELNVNALELDDSALYLCASSFWTPPPGTGGLNEQLFGPGTRLTVL.

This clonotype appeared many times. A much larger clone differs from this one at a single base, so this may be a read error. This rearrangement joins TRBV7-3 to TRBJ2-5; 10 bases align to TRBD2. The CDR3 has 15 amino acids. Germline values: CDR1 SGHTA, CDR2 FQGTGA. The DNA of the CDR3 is TGTGCCAGCAGCTTAATAGCGGGAGGTGGTGAGACCCAGCACTTC. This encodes CASSLIAGGGETQHF. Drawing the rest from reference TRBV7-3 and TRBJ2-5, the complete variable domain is GAGVSQTPSNKVTEKGKYVELRCDPISGHTALYWYRQSLGQGPEFLIYFQGTGAADDSGLPNDRFFAVRPEGSVSTLKIQRTERGDSAVYLCASSLIAGGGETQHFGPGTRLLVL.

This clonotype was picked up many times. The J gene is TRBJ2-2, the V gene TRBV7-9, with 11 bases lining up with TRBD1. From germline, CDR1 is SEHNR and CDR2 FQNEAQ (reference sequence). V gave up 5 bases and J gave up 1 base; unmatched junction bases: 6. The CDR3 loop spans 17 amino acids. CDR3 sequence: CASSIRGQGVNTGELFF. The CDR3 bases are TGTGCCAGCAGCATACGGGGACAGGGGGTGAACACCGGGGAGCTGTTTTTT. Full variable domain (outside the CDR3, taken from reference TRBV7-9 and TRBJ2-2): DTGVSQNPRHKITKRGQNVTFRCDPISEHNRLYWYRQTLGQGPEFLTYFQNEAQLEKSRLLSDRFSAERPKGSFSTLEIQRTEQGDSAMYLCASSIRGQGVNTGELFFGEGSRLTVL.

Here the CDR3 reads CASSVRDIANSPLHF. CDR3 sequence (DNA): TGTGCCAGCAGCGTGAGGGACATTGCCAATTCACCCCTCCACTTT. The chain is built from TRBV5-7 and TRBJ1-6; weak D call: TRBD1 (6 bases). TRBV5-7 is an ORF, and what it does is uncertain. CDR3 length equals 15 residues. The germline V and J ends were trimmed by 4 bases and 7 bases, with 15 bases remaining between them.

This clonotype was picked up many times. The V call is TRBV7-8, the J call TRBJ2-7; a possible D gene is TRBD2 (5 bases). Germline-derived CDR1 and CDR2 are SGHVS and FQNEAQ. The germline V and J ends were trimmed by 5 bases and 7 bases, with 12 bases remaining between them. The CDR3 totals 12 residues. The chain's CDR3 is CASSHSSGEQYF. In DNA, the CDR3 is TGTGCCAGCAGCCACTCGTCGGGAGAGCAGTACTTC.

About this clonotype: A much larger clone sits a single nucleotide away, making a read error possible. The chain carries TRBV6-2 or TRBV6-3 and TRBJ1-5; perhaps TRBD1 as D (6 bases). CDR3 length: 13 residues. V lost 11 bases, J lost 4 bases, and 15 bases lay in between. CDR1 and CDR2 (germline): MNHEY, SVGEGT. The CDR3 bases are TGTGCCGGCCGAGACAGGAGAAATCAGCCCCAGCATTTT. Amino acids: CAGRDRRNQPQHF.

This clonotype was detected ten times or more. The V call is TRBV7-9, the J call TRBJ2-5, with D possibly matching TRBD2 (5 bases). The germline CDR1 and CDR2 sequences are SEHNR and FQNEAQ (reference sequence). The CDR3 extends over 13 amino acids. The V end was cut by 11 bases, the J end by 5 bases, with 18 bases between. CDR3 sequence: CAAGRSPGETQYF. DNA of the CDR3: TGTGCCGCGGGTAGGTCCCCCGGTGAGACCCAGTACTTC.

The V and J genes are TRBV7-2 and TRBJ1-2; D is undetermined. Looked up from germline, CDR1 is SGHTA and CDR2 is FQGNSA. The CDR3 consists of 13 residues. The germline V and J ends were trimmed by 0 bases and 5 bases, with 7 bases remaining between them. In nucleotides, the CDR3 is TGTGCCAGCAGCTTAGCCCCAGGATATGGCTACACCTTC. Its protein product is CASSLAPGYGYTF.